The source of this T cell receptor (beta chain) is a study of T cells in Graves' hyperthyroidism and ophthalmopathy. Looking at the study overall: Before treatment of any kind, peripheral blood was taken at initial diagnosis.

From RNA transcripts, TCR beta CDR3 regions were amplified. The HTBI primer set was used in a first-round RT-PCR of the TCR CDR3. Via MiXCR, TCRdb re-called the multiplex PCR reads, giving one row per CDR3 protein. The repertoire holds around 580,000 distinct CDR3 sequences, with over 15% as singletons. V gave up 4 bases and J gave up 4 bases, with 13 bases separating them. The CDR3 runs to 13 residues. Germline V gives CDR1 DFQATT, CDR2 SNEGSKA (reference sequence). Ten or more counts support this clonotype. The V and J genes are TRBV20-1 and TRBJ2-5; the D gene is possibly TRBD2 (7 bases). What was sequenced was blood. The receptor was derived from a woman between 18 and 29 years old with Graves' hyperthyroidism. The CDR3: CSATPGGRETQYF. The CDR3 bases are TGCAGTGCTACTCCGGGGGGCAGAGAGACCCAGTACTTC.